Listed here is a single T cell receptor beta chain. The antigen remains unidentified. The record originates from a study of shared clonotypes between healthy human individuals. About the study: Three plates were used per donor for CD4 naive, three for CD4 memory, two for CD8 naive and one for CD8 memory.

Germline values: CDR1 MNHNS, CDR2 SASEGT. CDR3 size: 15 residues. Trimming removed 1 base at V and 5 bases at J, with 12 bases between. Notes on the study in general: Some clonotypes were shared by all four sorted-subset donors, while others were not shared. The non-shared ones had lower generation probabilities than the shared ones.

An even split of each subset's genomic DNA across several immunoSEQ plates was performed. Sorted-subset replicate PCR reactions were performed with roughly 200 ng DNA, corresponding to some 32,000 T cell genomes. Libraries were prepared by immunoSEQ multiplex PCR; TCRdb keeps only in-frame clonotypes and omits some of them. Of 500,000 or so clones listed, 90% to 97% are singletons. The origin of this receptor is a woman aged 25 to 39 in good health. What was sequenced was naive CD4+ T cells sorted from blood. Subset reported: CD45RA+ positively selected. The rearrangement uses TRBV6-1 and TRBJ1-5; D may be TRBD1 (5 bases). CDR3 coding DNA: TGTGCCAGCAGTGAAGTATTGGGGCTTGATCAGCCCCAGCATTTT. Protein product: CASSEVLGLDQPQHF.